These 9 T cell receptor beta chains came from one sample sequenced in a study of blood T cell repertoires in COVID-19. Clones were sequenced by immunoSEQ multiplex PCR, and TCRdb holds only the in-frame ones, with some missing. The top ten hold approximately 20% of the sample, which has roughly 70,000 clones, around four fifths seen once. Sequenced input: peripheral blood. These receptors came from a man in his 60s with acute or convalescent COVID-19.

This rearrangement joins TRBV24-1 to TRBJ2-3, with 11 nucleotides matching TRBD2. This CDR3 has 16 amino acids. The germline gives CDR1 KGHDR, CDR2 SFDVKD. Losses at the gene ends were 3 bases for V and 1 base for J; bases not matched to a gene: 2. For the CDR3, the DNA is TGTGCCACCAGTGATGGGGGACTAGCGGGCACAGATACGCAGTATTTT. It translates to CATSDGGLAGTDTQYF.

This clone was observed once. The chain carries TRBV2 and TRBJ2-7; no reliable D call. The germline V and J ends were trimmed by 3 bases and 2 bases, with 14 bases remaining between them. The germline gives CDR1 SNHLY, CDR2 FYNNEI. CDR3 size: 15 residues. The CDR3 region has the DNA TGTGCCAGCAGTGAGATGGCCTCGTCCGCCTACGAGCAGTACTTC. Its translation is CASSEMASSAYEQYF.

The J gene is TRBJ2-5, the V gene TRBV7-2, with D possibly matching TRBD2 (6 bases). CDR1 is SGHTA, CDR2 FQGNSA, per germline. The CDR3 has 13 residues. V was shortened by 4 bases and J by 1 base, with 7 bases between the two germline ends. CDR3 coding DNA: TGTGCCAGCAGCTCCGGGAGCCAAGAGACCCAGTACTTC. Protein sequence: CASSSGSQETQYF.

The genes are TRBV19 and TRBJ2-5; 8 bases are a match to TRBD1. Germline values: CDR1 LNHDA, CDR2 SQIVND (reference sequence). J was trimmed by 5 bases and V by 6 bases; bases with no gene match: 5. The CDR3 is made up of 13 amino acids. Here the CDR3 DNA reads TGTGCCAGTAGGGACAGGGATACGGAGACCCAGTACTTC. This gives the protein CASRDRDTETQYF.

The chain links TRBV25-1 to TRBJ2-3, with D possibly being TRBD1 (6 bases). CDR3 length equals 14 residues. Trimming removed 6 bases at V and 5 bases at J, with 15 bases between. The germline V gene has CDR1 MGHDK and CDR2 SYGVNS. CDR3 loop: CASRDRSWRDTQYF. The CDR3 coding sequence is TGTGCCAGCAGAGACAGGTCCTGGAGAGATACGCAGTATTTT. Combining the CDR3 with reference TRBV25-1 and TRBJ2-3 gives the whole variable domain EADIYQTPRYLVIGTGKKITLECSQTMGHDKMYWYQQDPGMELHLIHYSYGVNSTEKGDLSSESTVSRIRTEHFPLTLESARPSHTSQYLCASRDRSWRDTQYFGPGTRLTVL.

The chain carries TRBV18 and TRBJ1-2; no clear D. CDR3 size: 14 residues. CDR1 and CDR2 from the germline V gene are KGHSH and LQKENI. Trimming left V 7 bases short and J 3 bases short, with 15 bases between. The CDR3 coding sequence is TGTGCCAGCTATTCTACCGAGTCTGACTATGGCTACACCTTC. Protein product: CASYSTESDYGYTF.

The gene calls are TRBV27 and TRBJ1-2; TRBD1 matches at 8 bases. The CDR3 contains 15 residues. CDR1 is MNHEY, CDR2 SMNVEV, per germline (reference sequence). J lost 4 bases, V lost 6 bases, and 10 bases had no gene match. In DNA, the CDR3 is TGTGCCAGCAGCCCCTTCCCCGGGACAGGCTATGGCTACACCTTC. As protein: CASSPFPGTGYGYTF.

The genes are TRBV7-2 and TRBJ1-6, with D unresolved. The CDR3 runs to 12 residues. The germline V gene encodes CDR1 SGHTA and CDR2 FQGNSA. V was cut by 2 bases and J by 6 bases, with 2 bases left in between. This chain's CDR3 is CASSLRNSPLHF. CDR3 coding DNA: TGTGCCAGCAGCTTACGTAATTCACCCCTCCACTTT.

The V and J genes are TRBV7-3 and TRBJ2-5, with D perhaps TRBD2 (5 bases). V shed 1 base and J shed 5 bases, with 11 bases lying between them. The CDR3 runs to 14 residues. Germline V gene lookup returns CDR1 SGHTA and CDR2 FQGTGA. The CDR3 region is CASSLRGGRETQYF. As DNA, the CDR3 is TGTGCCAGCAGCTTAAGAGGAGGCCGGGAGACCCAGTACTTC.